This TCR beta chain came from a study of blood T cell repertoires in COVID-19. Clones were sequenced by immunoSEQ multiplex PCR, and TCRdb holds only the in-frame ones, with some missing. The sample records about 270,000 clones, 88% being singletons. This TCR derives from a woman in her twenties or thirties who had recovered from COVID-19. The specimen sequenced was PBMCs or T cells enriched from blood (not recorded which).

CDR3 residues: CASSEIGNTEAFF. The DNA of the CDR3 is TGTGCCAGCAGTGAAATCGGGAACACTGAAGCTTTCTTT. The V and J genes are TRBV6-1 and TRBJ1-1, with unresolved D. CDR1 and CDR2 (germline): MNHNS, SASEGT. The V end lost 2 bases, the J end lost 1 base, and 5 bases lay between the germline ends. CDR3 size: 13 residues.